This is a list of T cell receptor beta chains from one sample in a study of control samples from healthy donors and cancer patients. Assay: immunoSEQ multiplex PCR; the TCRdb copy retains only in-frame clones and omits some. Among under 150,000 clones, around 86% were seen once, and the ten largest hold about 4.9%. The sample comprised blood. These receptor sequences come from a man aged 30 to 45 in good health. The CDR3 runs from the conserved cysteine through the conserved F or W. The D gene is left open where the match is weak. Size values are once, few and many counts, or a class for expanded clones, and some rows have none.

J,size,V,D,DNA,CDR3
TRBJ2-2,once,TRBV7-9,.,TGTGCCAGCAGCCGGACCGTCCCAAACACCGGGGAGCTGTTTTTT,CASSRTVPNTGELFF
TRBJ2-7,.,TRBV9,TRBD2,TGTGCCAGCAGCCCCGGGACTAGCGACTACGAGCAGTACTTC,CASSPGTSDYEQYF
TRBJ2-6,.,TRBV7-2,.,TGTGCCAGCAGCTTTGGGTTCTCTGGGGCCAACGTCCTGACTTTC,CASSFGFSGANVLTF
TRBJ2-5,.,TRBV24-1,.,TGTGCCACCAGTGGTAGCGTAGGCCGCGAGACCCAGTACTTC,CATSGSVGRETQYF
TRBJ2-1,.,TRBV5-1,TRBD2,TGCGCCAGCAGCCGATTCACTAGCGGGGGGCTCTATGAGCAGTTCTTC,CASSRFTSGGLYEQFF
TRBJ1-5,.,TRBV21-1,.,TGTGCCAGCACGAAGAAGAGGGGAGAGAGCAATCAGCCCCAGCATTTT,CASTKKRGESNQPQHF
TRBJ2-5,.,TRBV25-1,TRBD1,TGTGCCAGCAGTTCCCCAGGGGGCGTGGAGACCCAGTACTTC,CASSSPGGVETQYF
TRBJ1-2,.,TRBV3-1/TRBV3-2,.,TGTGCCAGCAGCCCTCTGGGTAGATCCGGCTACACCTTC,CASSPLGRSGYTF
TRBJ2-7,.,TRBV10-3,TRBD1,TGTGCCATCAGTGAGTCGGGACAGGTGTCCTCCTACGAGCAGTACTTC,CAISESGQVSSYEQYF
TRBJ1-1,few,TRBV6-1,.,TGTGCCAGCAGTGAAGACCGATTTGAAGCTTTCTTT,CASSEDRFEAFF
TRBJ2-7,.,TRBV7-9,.,TGTGCCAGCAGCTTAGACGGCGAGCAGTACTTC,CASSLDGEQYF
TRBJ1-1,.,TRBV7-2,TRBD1,TGTGCCAGCGGACAGGACAGGAACACTGAAGCTTTCTTT,CASGQDRNTEAFF
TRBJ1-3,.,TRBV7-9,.,TGTGCCAGCAGCTTAGGAGGCCGAGGAAACACCATATATTTT,CASSLGGRGNTIYF
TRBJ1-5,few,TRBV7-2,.,TGTGCCAGCAGCTTCTCAGGAGACCCTAGCAATCAGCCCCAGCATTTT,CASSFSGDPSNQPQHF
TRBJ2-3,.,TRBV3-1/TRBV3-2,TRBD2,TGTGCCAGCAGCCAAGCCCAGTGGAGCGGGGGGGCCGGAGAAGATACGCAGTATTTT,CASSQAQWSGGAGEDTQYF
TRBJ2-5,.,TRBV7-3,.,TGTGCCAGCAGCTTATCAGCAGGAGAGACCCAGTACTTC,CASSLSAGETQYF
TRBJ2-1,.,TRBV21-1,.,TGTGCCAGCGCCCGACTTCTAGCGGGAGACAACAATGAGCAGTTCTTC,CASARLLAGDNNEQFF
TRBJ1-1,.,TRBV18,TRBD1,TGTGCCAGCTCAACAGACAGGGGGCTTGAAGCTTTCTTT,CASSTDRGLEAFF
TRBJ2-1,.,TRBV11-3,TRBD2,TGTGCCAGCAGCTTAGAGCGGGAGGTCTTCTACAATGAGCAGTTCTTC,CASSLEREVFYNEQFF
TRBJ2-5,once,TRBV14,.,TGTGCCAGCAGTTCATACACCGGGTCCATAGAGACCCAGTACTTC,CASSSYTGSIETQYF
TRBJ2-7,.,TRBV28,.,TGTGCCAGCAGGGACTCCAGCTCCTACGAGCAGTACTTC,CASRDSSSYEQYF
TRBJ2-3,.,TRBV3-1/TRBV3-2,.,TGTGCCAGCAGCCCACCCTTAGTGGATACGCAGTATTTT,CASSPPLVDTQYF
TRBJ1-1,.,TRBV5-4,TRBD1,TGTGCCAGCAGAGCCGGGACAGGCCAGAACACTGAAGCTTTCTTT,CASRAGTGQNTEAFF
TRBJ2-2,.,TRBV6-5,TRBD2,TGTGCCAGCCTCCCAAATAGCGGGAAAGCCGGGGAGCTGTTTTTT,CASLPNSGKAGELFF
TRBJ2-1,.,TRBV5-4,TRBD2,TGTGCCAGCATTTCCGGGACTAGCGGGAGTCATGAGCAGTTCTTC,CASISGTSGSHEQFF
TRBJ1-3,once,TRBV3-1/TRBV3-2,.,TGTGCCAGCAGTGAGATAGGCGACACCATATATTTT,CASSEIGDTIYF
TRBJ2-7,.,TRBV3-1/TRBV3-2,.,TGTGCCAGCAGCGAGGGAGCCTACGAGCAGTACTTC,CASSEGAYEQYF
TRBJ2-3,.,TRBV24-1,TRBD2,TGTGCCACGTCCTCGGTAGCGGGGGGCCTTGATAGTCCAGATACGCAGTATTTT,CATSSVAGGLDSPDTQYF
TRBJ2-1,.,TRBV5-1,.,TGCGCCAGCAGCTTGGGGACCTACAATGAGCAGTTCTTC,CASSLGTYNEQFF
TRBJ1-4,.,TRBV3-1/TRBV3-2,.,TGTGCCAGCAGCCCCCTCCTGGGTTTGGAAAAACTGTTTTTT,CASSPLLGLEKLFF
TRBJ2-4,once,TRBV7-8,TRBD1,TGTGCCAGCAGCTTAGATGACAGGGGGAAATTAAACATTCAGTACTTC,CASSLDDRGKLNIQYF
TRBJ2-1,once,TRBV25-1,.,TGTGCCAGCAGTGAGCCCGGACATCTCAATGAGCAGTTCTTC,CASSEPGHLNEQFF
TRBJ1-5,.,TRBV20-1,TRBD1,TGCAGTGCTAGTATGACAGGGGAATCCGGCAATCAGCCCCAGCATTTT,CSASMTGESGNQPQHF
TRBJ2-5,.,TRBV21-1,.,TGTGCCAGCAGCGCTTGTGGACAGGGGACTCCCCAAGAGACCCAGTACTTC,CASSACGQGTPQETQYF
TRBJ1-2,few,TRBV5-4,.,TGTGCCAGCAGCTTGCTAGTCGGGGGCCCAAAGGGTTATGGCTACACCTTC,CASSLLVGGPKGYGYTF
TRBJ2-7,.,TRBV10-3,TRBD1,TGTGCCATCAGTGAGTCCCGACAGGGGGCCACCTACGAGCAGTACTTC,CAISESRQGATYEQYF
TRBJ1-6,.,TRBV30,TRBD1,TGTGCCGGGGCCGGGACAGGGGTTTCACCCCTCCACTTT,CAGAGTGVSPLHF
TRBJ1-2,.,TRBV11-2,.,TGTGCCAGCAGCTCCCTCAGGGGACGGAACTATGGCTACACCTTC,CASSSLRGRNYGYTF
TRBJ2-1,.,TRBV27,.,TGTGCCAGCAGTCCCCTTAGTCTCCTAAGCGTCAATGAGCAGTTCTTC,CASSPLSLLSVNEQFF
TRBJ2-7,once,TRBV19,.,TGTGCCAGTAGTAGCCGGGCAGGTCACTACGAGCAGTACTTC,CASSSRAGHYEQYF